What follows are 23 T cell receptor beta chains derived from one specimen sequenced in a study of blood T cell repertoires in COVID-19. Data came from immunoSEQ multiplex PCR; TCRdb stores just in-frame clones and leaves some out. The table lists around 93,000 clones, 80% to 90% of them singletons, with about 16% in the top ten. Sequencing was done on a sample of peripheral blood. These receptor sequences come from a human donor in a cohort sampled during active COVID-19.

In DNA form, the CDR3 reads TGTGCCAGCAGCGTAGGGGGGACTTCCTACAATGAGCAGTTCTTC. This encodes CASSVGGTSYNEQFF. The J gene is TRBJ2-1, the V gene TRBV9; a possible D gene is TRBD2 (6 bases). This CDR3 comprises 15 residues. The germline V and J ends were trimmed by 0 bases and 1 base, with 8 bases remaining between them. Germline lookup yields CDR1 SGDLS and CDR2 YYNGEE.

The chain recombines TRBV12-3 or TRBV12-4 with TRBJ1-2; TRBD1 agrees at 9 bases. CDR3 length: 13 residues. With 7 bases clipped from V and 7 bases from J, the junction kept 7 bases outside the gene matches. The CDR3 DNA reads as TGTGCCAGCATATTAACAGGGGGCATTGGCTACACCTTC. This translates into CASILTGGIGYTF.

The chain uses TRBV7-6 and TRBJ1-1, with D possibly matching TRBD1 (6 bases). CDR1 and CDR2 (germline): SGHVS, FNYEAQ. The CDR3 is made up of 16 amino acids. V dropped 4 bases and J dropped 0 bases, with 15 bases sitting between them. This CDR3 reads CASSWRLQGLNTEAFF. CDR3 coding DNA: TGTGCCAGCAGCTGGCGACTACAGGGCTTGAACACTGAAGCTTTCTTT.

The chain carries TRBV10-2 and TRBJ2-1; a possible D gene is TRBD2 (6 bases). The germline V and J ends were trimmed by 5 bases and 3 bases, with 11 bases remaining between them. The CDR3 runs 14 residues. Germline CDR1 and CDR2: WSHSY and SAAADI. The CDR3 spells CASSPGTYYNEQFF. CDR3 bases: TGCGCCAGCAGTCCCGGGACTTACTACAATGAGCAGTTCTTC.

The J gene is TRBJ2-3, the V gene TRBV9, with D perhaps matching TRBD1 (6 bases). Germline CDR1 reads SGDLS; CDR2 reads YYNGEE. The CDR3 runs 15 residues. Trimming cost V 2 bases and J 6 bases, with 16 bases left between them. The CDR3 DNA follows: TGTGCCAGCAGCGTGTTGGGACAATGGGGCGATACGCAGTATTTT. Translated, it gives CASSVLGQWGDTQYF.

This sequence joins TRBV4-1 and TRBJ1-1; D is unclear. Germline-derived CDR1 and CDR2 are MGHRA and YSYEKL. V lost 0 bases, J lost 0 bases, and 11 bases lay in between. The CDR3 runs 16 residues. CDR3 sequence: CASSQEAGRVNTEAFF. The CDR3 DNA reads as TGCGCCAGCAGCCAAGAGGCGGGAAGGGTGAACACTGAAGCTTTCTTT.

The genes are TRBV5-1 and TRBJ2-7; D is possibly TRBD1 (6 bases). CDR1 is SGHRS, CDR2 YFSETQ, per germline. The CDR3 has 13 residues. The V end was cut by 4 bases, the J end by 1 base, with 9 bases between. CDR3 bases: TGCGCCAGCAGCGCCACAGGGTCCTACGAGCAGTACTTC. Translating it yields CASSATGSYEQYF.

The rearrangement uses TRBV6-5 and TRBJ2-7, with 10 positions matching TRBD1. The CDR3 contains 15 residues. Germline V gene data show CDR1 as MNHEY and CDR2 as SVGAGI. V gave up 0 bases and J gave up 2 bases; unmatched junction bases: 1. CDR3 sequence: CASSYSGQGAYEQYF. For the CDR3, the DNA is TGTGCCAGCAGTTACTCCGGACAGGGGGCCTACGAGCAGTACTTC.

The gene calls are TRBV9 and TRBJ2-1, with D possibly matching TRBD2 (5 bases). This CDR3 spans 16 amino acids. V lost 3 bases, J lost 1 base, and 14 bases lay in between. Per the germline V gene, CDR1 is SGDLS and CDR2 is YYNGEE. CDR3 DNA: TGTGCCAGCAGCGAAAGGCCCGGGGAGTCCTACAATGAGCAGTTCTTC. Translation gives CASSERPGESYNEQFF.

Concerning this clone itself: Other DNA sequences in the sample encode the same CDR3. The CDR3 coding sequence is TGCGCCAGCAGCTTGGGGCAGGGCCAAGAGACCCAGTACTTC. Translating it yields CASSLGQGQETQYF. The V call is TRBV5-1, the J call TRBJ2-5; a weak D match, TRBD1 (5 bases). Trimming pared 0 bases from V and 1 base from J, leaving 7 bases between. The CDR3 is 14 amino acids. The germline CDR1 and CDR2 sequences are SGHRS and YFSETQ.

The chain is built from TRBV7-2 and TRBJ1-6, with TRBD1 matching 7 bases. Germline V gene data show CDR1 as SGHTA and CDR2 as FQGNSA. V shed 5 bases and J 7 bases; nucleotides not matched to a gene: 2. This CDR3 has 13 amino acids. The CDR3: CASSTGVNSPLHF. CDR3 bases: TGTGCCAGCAGCACAGGGGTAAATTCACCCCTCCACTTT.

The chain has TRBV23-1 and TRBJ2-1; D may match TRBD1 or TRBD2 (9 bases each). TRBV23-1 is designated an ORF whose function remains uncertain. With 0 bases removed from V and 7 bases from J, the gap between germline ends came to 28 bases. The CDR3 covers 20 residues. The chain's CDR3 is CASSQSGTGLAGRPRNEQFF. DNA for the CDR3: TGCGCCAGCAGTCAATCCGGGACAGGGCTAGCGGGAAGACCTCGGAATGAGCAGTTCTTC.

CDR3 bases: TGTGCCAGTAGTCGTGGCAATCAGCCCCAGCATTTT. This codes for CASSRGNQPQHF. The V and J genes are TRBV19 and TRBJ1-5; D gene unclear. There are 12 residues in the CDR3. The V gene's germline CDR1 is LNHDA and CDR2 SQIVND (reference sequence). The ends were cut back, 5 bases at V and 2 bases at J, with 4 bases in the middle.

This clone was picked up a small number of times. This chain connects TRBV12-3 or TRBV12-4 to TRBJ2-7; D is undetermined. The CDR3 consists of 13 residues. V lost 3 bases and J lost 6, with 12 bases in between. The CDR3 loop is CASSLGPSAEQYF. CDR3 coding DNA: TGTGCCAGCAGTTTGGGCCCGTCTGCCGAGCAGTACTTC.

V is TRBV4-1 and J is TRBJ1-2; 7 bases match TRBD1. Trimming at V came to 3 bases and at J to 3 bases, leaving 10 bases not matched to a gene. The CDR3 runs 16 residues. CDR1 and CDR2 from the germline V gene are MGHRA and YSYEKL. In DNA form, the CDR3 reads TGCGCCAGCAGCCAGGAGGACATACAGGGGTACTATGGCTACACCTTC. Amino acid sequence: CASSQEDIQGYYGYTF.

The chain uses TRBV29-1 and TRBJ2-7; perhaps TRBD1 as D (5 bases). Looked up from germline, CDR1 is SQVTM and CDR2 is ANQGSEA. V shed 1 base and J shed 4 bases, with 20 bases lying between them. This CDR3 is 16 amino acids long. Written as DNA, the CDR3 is TGCAGCGTTGAAGGCCCGGACACCCGTTCCGGATACGAGCAGTACTTC. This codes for CSVEGPDTRSGYEQYF.

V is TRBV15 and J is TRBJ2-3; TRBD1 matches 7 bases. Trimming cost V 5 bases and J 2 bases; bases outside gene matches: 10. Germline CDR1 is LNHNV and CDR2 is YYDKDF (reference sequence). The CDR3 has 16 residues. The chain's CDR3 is CATSQPTGASTDTQYF. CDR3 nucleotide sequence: TGTGCCACCAGCCAACCAACAGGGGCTTCCACAGATACGCAGTATTTT.

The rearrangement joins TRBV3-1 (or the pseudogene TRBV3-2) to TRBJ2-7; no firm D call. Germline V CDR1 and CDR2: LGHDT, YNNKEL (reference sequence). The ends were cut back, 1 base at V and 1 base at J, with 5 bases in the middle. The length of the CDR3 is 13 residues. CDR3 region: CASSQGSSYEQYF. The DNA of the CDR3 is TGTGCCAGCAGCCAAGGGAGTTCCTACGAGCAGTACTTC.

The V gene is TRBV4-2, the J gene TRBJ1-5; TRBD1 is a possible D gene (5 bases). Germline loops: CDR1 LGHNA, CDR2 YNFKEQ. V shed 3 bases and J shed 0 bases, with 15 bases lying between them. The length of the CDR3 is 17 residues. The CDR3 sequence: CASSHWGGADSNQPQHF. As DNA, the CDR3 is TGTGCCAGCAGCCACTGGGGGGGTGCGGATAGCAATCAGCCCCAGCATTTT.

The CDR3 nucleotides read TGTGCCAGCAGTCCGCGATCCGGAGAGACCCAGTACTTC. This gives the protein CASSPRSGETQYF. The gene calls are TRBV27 and TRBJ2-5, with D uncertain. The CDR3 runs 13 residues. In germline, CDR1 is MNHEY, CDR2 SMNVEV (reference sequence). Trimming left V 5 bases short and J 4 bases short, with 11 bases between.

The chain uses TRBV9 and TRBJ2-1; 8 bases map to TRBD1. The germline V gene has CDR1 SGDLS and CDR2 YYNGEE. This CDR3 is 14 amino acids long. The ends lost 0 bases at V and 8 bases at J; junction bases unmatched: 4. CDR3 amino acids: CASSVDHRGYEQFF. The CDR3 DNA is TGTGCCAGCAGCGTAGATCACAGGGGGTATGAGCAGTTCTTC.

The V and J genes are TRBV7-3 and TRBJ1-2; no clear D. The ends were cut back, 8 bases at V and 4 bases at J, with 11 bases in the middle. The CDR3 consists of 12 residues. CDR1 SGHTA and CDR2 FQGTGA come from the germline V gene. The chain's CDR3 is CASAKPGYGYTF. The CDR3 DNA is TGTGCCAGCGCTAAACCGGGCTATGGCTACACCTTC.

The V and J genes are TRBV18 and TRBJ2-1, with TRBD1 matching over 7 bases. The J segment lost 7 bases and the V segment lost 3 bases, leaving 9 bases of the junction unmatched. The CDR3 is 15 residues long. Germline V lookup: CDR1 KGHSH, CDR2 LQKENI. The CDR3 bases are TGTGCCAGCTCACCGGCCGAGACAGGGTTAAATGAGCAGTTCTTC. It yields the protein CASSPAETGLNEQFF.